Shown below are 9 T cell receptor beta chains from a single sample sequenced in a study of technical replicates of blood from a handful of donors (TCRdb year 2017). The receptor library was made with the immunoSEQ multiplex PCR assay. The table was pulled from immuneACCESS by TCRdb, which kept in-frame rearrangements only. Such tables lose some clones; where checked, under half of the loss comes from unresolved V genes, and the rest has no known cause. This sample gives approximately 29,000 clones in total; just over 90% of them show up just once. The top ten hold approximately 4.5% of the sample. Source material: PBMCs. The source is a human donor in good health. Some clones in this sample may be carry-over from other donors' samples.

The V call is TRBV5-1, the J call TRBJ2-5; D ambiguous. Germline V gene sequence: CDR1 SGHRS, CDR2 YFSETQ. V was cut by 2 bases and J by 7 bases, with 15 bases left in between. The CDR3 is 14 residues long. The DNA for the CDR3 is TGCGCCAGCAGCTTCCTCTCATCTACGGGGACCCAGTACTTC. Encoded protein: CASSFLSSTGTQYF. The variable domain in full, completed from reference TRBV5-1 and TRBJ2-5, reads KAGVTQTPRYLIKTRGQQVTLSCSPISGHRSVSWYQQTPGQGLQFLFEYFSETQRNKGNFPGRFSGRQFSNSRSEMNVSTLELGDSALYLCASSFLSSTGTQYFGPGTRLLVL.

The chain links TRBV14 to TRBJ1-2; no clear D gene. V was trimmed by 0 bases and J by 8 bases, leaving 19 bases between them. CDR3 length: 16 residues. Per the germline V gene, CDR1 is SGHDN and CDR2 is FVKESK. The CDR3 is CASSQEQAVPQRGYTF. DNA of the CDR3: TGTGCCAGCAGCCAAGAACAAGCGGTTCCTCAGAGGGGCTACACCTTC.

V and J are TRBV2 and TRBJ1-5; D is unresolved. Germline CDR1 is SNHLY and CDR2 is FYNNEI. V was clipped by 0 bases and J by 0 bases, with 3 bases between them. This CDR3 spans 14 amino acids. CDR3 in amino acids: CASSEAYSNQPQHF. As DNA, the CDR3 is TGTGCCAGCAGTGAAGCTTATAGCAATCAGCCCCAGCATTTT.

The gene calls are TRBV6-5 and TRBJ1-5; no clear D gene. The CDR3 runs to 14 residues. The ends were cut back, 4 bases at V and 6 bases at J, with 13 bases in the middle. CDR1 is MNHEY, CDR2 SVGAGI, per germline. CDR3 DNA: TGTGCCAGCAGTTCCCGCCTTCGAGGTCAGCCCCAGCATTTT. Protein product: CASSSRLRGQPQHF.

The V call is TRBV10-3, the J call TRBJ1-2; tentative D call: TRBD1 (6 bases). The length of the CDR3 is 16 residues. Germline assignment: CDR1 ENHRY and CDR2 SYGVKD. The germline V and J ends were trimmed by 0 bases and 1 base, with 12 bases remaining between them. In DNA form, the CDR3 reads TGTGCCATCAGTGAGTCGGCGGGGGGCTTTAACTATGGCTACACCTTC. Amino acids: CAISESAGGFNYGYTF.

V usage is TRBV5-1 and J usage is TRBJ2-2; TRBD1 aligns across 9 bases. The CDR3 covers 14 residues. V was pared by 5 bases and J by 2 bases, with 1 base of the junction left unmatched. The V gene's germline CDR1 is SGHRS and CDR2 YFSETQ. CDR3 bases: TGCGCCAGCAGGACAGGGGGTAACACCGGGGAGCTGTTTTTT. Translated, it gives CASRTGGNTGELFF. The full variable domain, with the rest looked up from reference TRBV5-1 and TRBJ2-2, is KAGVTQTPRYLIKTRGQQVTLSCSPISGHRSVSWYQQTPGQGLQFLFEYFSETQRNKGNFPGRFSGRQFSNSRSEMNVSTLELGDSALYLCASRTGGNTGELFFGEGSRLTVL.

CDR3 sequence: CASRHTSGTYEQYF. The CDR3 DNA reads TGTGCCAGCCGGCATACTAGCGGTACCTACGAGCAGTACTTC. The chain joins TRBV18 to TRBJ2-7, with 8 positions matching TRBD2. CDR1 KGHSH and CDR2 LQKENI come from the germline V gene. Unmatched junction bases numbered 8, after V lost 8 bases and J lost 2 bases. The CDR3 contains 14 residues.

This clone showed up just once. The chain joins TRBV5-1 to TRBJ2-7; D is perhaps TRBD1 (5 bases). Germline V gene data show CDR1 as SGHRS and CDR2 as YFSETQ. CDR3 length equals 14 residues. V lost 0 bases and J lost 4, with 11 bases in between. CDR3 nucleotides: TGCGCCAGCAGCTTGGTAGGGGCCGGTTACGAGCAGTACTTC. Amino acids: CASSLVGAGYEQYF.

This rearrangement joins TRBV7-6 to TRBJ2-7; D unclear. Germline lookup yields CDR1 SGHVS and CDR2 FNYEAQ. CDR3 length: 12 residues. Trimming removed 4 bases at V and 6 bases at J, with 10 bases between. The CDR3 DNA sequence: TGTGCCAGCAGCTCAAGTAGGAGCGAGCAGTACTTC. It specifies CASSSSRSEQYF.